The 20 T cell receptor beta chains reported below all come from one sample, sequenced in a study of blood T cell repertoires in COVID-19 (dated by TCRdb to 2020 to 2022). Libraries came from the immunoSEQ multiplex PCR assay. Entries here come from immuneACCESS through TCRdb and include only in-frame sequences with V and J called. Some clones fail to appear in such tables; in the studies checked, an unresolved V gene covers under half of the shortfall, and the cause of the remainder is unknown. A total of more than 120,000 clones appear in this sample, around 90% of them only once. About 1.5% of the sample goes to the ten largest clones. Sequences were obtained from peripheral blood. These receptors originate from a human donor in a cohort sampled during active COVID-19.

The rearrangement uses TRBV4-1 and TRBJ1-3; D is perhaps TRBD1 (5 bases). CDR3 length equals 15 residues. In germline, CDR1 is MGHRA, CDR2 YSYEKL. The V end was cut by 4 bases, the J end by 2 bases, with 12 bases between. The CDR3 loop reads CASSRGEGTGNTIYF. For the CDR3, the DNA is TGCGCCAGCAGCCGGGGGGAGGGTACTGGAAACACCATATATTTT.

The rearrangement uses TRBV2 and TRBJ2-7; a possible D gene is TRBD2 (6 bases). This CDR3 is 14 amino acids long. The V gene's germline CDR1 is SNHLY and CDR2 FYNNEI. With 3 bases removed from V and 4 bases from J, the gap between germline ends came to 13 bases. The CDR3 coding sequence is TGTGCCAGCAGTGATTGGGGGAGGTCTTACGAGCAGTACTTC. Translation gives CASSDWGRSYEQYF. Full variable domain (rest looked up from reference TRBV2 and TRBJ2-7): EPEVTQTPSHQVTQMGQEVILRCVPISNHLYFYWYRQILGQKVEFLVSFYNNEISEKSEIFDDQFSVERPDGSNFTLKIRSTKLEDSAMYFCASSDWGRSYEQYFGPGTRLTVT.

This sequence joins TRBV7-8 and TRBJ1-5; no firm D call. V was clipped by 1 base and J by 7 bases, with 8 bases between them. CDR1 SGHVS and CDR2 FQNEAQ come from the germline V gene. This CDR3 is 13 amino acids long. CDR3 sequence reads: CASSLGEKQPQHF. The CDR3 DNA reads TGTGCCAGCAGCTTAGGGGAGAAGCAGCCCCAGCATTTT.

V and J are TRBV6-5 and TRBJ1-2; 8 nucleotides agree with TRBD1. CDR1 is MNHEY and CDR2 is SVGAGI in the germline V gene. V shed 10 bases and J 0 bases; nucleotides not matched to a gene: 7. The CDR3 totals 14 residues. The CDR3, as DNA: TGTGCCATCACCGAGGGACAGGCTAACTATGGCTACACCTTC. Amino acids: CAITEGQANYGYTF.

This chain connects TRBV9 to TRBJ2-3; TRBD2 agrees at 14 bases. In germline, CDR1 is SGDLS, CDR2 YYNGEE. The CDR3 is 17 residues long. With V trimmed by 3 bases and J by 6 bases, 9 bases remained unmatched. The chain's CDR3 is CASSGRPGLAGEDTQYF. The DNA of the CDR3 is TGTGCCAGCAGCGGGAGGCCGGGACTAGCGGGAGAGGATACGCAGTATTTT.

This clone appeared a single time. V usage is TRBV5-1 and J usage is TRBJ2-3, with 9 bases aligning to TRBD1. Germline trimming cut 4 bases from V and 4 bases from J; bases unmatched to any gene: 7. Germline V gene sequence: CDR1 SGHRS, CDR2 YFSETQ. The CDR3 totals 15 residues. The CDR3 protein is CASSPRTGEADTQYF. CDR3 sequence (DNA): TGCGCCAGCAGCCCCAGGACAGGGGAGGCAGATACGCAGTATTTT.

The chain has TRBV9 and TRBJ1-1, with D perhaps TRBD1 (6 bases). V shed 2 bases and J shed 0 bases, with 11 bases lying between them. The CDR3 consists of 15 residues. In germline, CDR1 is SGDLS, CDR2 YYNGEE. In DNA form, the CDR3 reads TGTGCCAGCAGCGTCACAGGGACACTGAACACTGAAGCTTTCTTT. The encoded protein is CASSVTGTLNTEAFF. Complete variable domain (other parts from reference TRBV9 and TRBJ1-1): DSGVTQTPKHLITATGQRVTLRCSPRSGDLSVYWYQQSLDQGLQFLIQYYNGEERAKGNILERFSAQQFPDLHSELNLSSLELGDSALYFCASSVTGTLNTEAFFGQGTRLTVV.

This clone was recorded once. The gene calls are TRBV27 and TRBJ2-5; D is possibly TRBD1 (5 bases). The CDR3 is made up of 17 amino acids. Trimming left V 4 bases short and J 2 bases short, with 20 bases between. Germline CDR1 reads MNHEY; CDR2 reads SMNVEV (reference sequence). CDR3 residues: CASSSYTPFDRQETQYF. CDR3 in DNA: TGTGCCAGCAGTTCCTATACCCCCTTTGACAGACAAGAGACCCAGTACTTC.

The chain joins TRBV5-1 to TRBJ2-7, with TRBD1 matching 11 bases. Trimming at V came to 4 bases and at J to 6 bases, leaving 6 bases not matched to a gene. Per the germline V gene, CDR1 is SGHRS and CDR2 is YFSETQ. This CDR3 contains 14 residues. CDR3 sequence (DNA): TGCGCCAGCAGCCCAGGGACAGGGGGGGGCGAGCAGTACTTC. It specifies CASSPGTGGGEQYF.

The J gene is TRBJ2-7, the V gene TRBV12-1; no check of the table's D call, TRBD1, against the DNA was made. TRBV12-1 is recorded as a pseudogene. This CDR3 spans 14 amino acids. CDR3 loop: CASSSYRDRAEQYF. CDR3 sequence (DNA): TGTGCCAGCAGCTCGTACCGGGACAGAGCCGAGCAGTACTTC.

The chain uses TRBV19 and TRBJ2-7; a possible D gene is TRBD1 (6 bases). CDR1 and CDR2 (germline): LNHDA, SQIVND (reference sequence). This CDR3 has 15 amino acids. The V gene lost 3 bases and the J gene lost 4 bases, with 16 bases spanning the gap. This CDR3 is CASSMGYLGGYEQYF. The CDR3 coding sequence is TGTGCCAGTAGTATGGGATATTTAGGGGGATACGAGCAGTACTTC.

V is TRBV19 and J is TRBJ1-4; no definite D call. Germline V gene lookup returns CDR1 LNHDA and CDR2 SQIVND (reference sequence). The V and J ends lost 7 bases and 7 bases respectively, with 13 bases between them. The CDR3 runs 13 residues. For the CDR3, the DNA is TGTGCCAGTAACCCACATGGCGGTGAAAAACTGTTTTTT. It specifies CASNPHGGEKLFF.

CDR3 loop: CASSPSDGQYNEQFF. The CDR3 nucleotides are TGCGCCAGCAGCCCTTCAGACGGACAGTACAATGAGCAGTTCTTC. The V call is TRBV4-1, the J call TRBJ2-1; tentative D call: TRBD1 (6 bases). This CDR3 has 15 amino acids. V lost 4 bases, J lost 4 bases, and 14 bases lay in between. The germline V gene has CDR1 MGHRA and CDR2 YSYEKL.

J is TRBJ1-2 and V is TRBV5-6; possible D gene TRBD1, 6 bases. This CDR3 has 14 residues. Trimming removed 0 bases at V and 4 bases at J, with 10 bases between. Germline V gene data show CDR1 as SGHDT and CDR2 as YYEEEE. The CDR3, as DNA: TGTGCCAGCAGCTTGGGTCGGGGGGCCTATGGCTACACCTTC. Translation gives CASSLGRGAYGYTF.

The gene calls are TRBV6-2 or TRBV6-3 and TRBJ1-1, with 10 positions matching TRBD1. CDR3 length: 14 amino acids. V was clipped by 6 bases and J by 4 bases; unmatched bases: 5. From germline, CDR1 is MNHEY and CDR2 SVGEGT. CDR3 DNA: TGTGCCAGCAGCCGGGGACAGGGGTTCACTGAAGCTTTCTTT. Amino acid sequence: CASSRGQGFTEAFF.

This clone was detected ten times or more. This sample also contains other DNA sequences that code for the same CDR3. The chain uses TRBV6-6 and TRBJ1-5; D ambiguous. CDR1 is MNHNY and CDR2 is SVGAGI in the germline V gene (reference sequence). Trimming pared 2 bases from V and 2 bases from J, leaving 7 bases between. The CDR3 is 14 residues long. CDR3 sequence: CASSYPGGNQPQHF. The DNA of the CDR3 is TGTGCCAGCAGTTACCCCGGGGGCAATCAGCCCCAGCATTTT.

The J gene is TRBJ2-5, the V gene TRBV30; 7 positions match TRBD1. CDR1 is GTSNPN and CDR2 is SVGIG in the germline V gene (reference sequence). The length of the CDR3 is 12 residues. The V segment lost 0 bases and the J segment 11 bases; nucleotides outside the gene matches: 6. CDR3 in amino acids: CAWSVGDRAQYF. DNA for the CDR3: TGTGCCTGGAGTGTCGGAGACAGGGCGCAGTACTTC.

CDR3: CASSSLPGQNTEAFF. The CDR3 region has the DNA TGTGCCAGCAGCTCCCTACCGGGACAAAACACTGAAGCTTTCTTT. V gene TRBV9 combines with J gene TRBJ1-1; D possibly corresponds to TRBD1 (6 bases). CDR1 is SGDLS, CDR2 YYNGEE, per germline. CDR3 length: 15 residues. V lost 4 bases to trimming and J lost 2 bases, with 15 bases between them.

The chain carries TRBV6-5 and TRBJ2-3; 8 positions agree with TRBD2. V lost 7 bases to trimming and J lost 2 bases; unmatched junction nucleotides: 5. This CDR3 has 14 residues. Germline V lookup: CDR1 MNHEY, CDR2 SVGAGI. This CDR3 is CASTLGLATDTQYF. DNA for the CDR3: TGTGCCAGCACCCTCGGACTAGCCACAGATACGCAGTATTTT.

A single count supports this clone. V and J are TRBV4-1 and TRBJ1-6; 7 nucleotides agree with TRBD1. The germline V gene has CDR1 MGHRA and CDR2 YSYEKL. Unmatched junction bases numbered 20, after V lost 2 bases and J lost 4 bases. The CDR3 runs 21 residues. CDR3 region: CASSQHTPGTDEGSYNSPLHF. CDR3 sequence (DNA): TGCGCCAGCAGCCAACACACCCCCGGGACAGACGAGGGATCATATAATTCACCCCTCCACTTT.